A single sample gave rise to the 32 T cell receptor beta chains below, sequenced in a study of shared clonotypes between healthy human individuals. TCRdb's copy holds only in-frame clones and misses some; the assay was immunoSEQ multiplex PCR. The top ten hold under 2% of the sample, which has under 850,000 clones, just under 75% seen once. The sequencing sample was made of memory CD4+ T cells sorted from blood. Subset of the sample: CD45RA-negative fraction. These receptors came from a woman in her 30s in good health.

The chain couples TRBV7-9 to TRBJ1-1, with a tentative D call TRBD1 (6 bases). CDR3 size: 16 residues. The V gene lost 1 base and the J gene lost 1 base, with 13 bases spanning the gap. Germline CDR1 SEHNR, CDR2 FQNEAQ (reference sequence). The DNA for the CDR3 is TGTGCCAGCAGCTTAGGGTCACAGGGCCCGAACACTGAAGCTTTCTTT. Its translation: CASSLGSQGPNTEAFF.

This chain uses TRBV7-6 with TRBJ1-2; D uncertain. The V end was cut by 0 bases, the J end by 4 bases, with 9 bases between. This CDR3 contains 14 residues. Per germline, CDR1 SGHVS and CDR2 FNYEAQ. The CDR3 is CASSLAGDSYGYTF. The DNA of the CDR3 is TGTGCCAGCAGCTTAGCGGGAGATTCCTATGGCTACACCTTC.

This rearrangement joins TRBV7-9 to TRBJ2-2, with no clear D. Trimming left V 2 bases short and J 2 bases short, with 15 bases between. This CDR3 has 17 residues. CDR1 is SEHNR and CDR2 is FQNEAQ in the germline V gene (reference sequence). CDR3 sequence (DNA): TGTGCCAGCAGCTTATTGTCTCCACAAAAAAACACCGGGGAGCTGTTTTTT. The encoded protein is CASSLLSPQKNTGELFF.

This rearrangement joins TRBV6-1 to TRBJ1-5; tentative D call: TRBD1 (6 bases). CDR1 is MNHNS and CDR2 is SASEGT in the germline V gene. The V end was cut by 5 bases, the J end by 4 bases, with 9 bases between. The CDR3 consists of 13 residues. The CDR3 DNA is TGTGCCAGCAGTTCTAGGGGGAATCAGCCCCAGCATTTT. The encoded protein is CASSSRGNQPQHF.

This clone was counted between two and nine times. This sequence joins TRBV2 and TRBJ2-7, with a weak D call TRBD2 (5 bases). The CDR3 length is 12 residues. The V and J ends lost 3 bases and 5 bases respectively, with 8 bases between them. Germline V CDR1 and CDR2: SNHLY, FYNNEI. The DNA for the CDR3 is TGTGCCAGCAGTGACGGGGTTGACGAGCAGTACTTC. Translating gives CASSDGVDEQYF.

This clone was detected a few times. One junction end disagrees with the germline gene, perhaps due to a read error. The chain combines TRBV5-1 with TRBJ2-3, with D possibly TRBD2 on 6 matching bases. Germline-derived CDR1 and CDR2 are SGHRS and YFSETQ. This CDR3 region has 14 residues. CDR3 residues: CASRLGGFTDTQYF. Here the CDR3 DNA reads TGCGCCAGCAGATTGGGAGGTTTCACAGATACGCAGTATTTT.

This chain links TRBV12-5 with TRBJ2-2, with D hard to call. The CDR3 is 13 amino acids. Germline V lookup: CDR1 LGHNT, CDR2 FRNRAP. Trimming removed 2 bases from V and 5 bases from J, with 6 bases in between. CDR3 amino acids: CASGLISTGELFF. DNA for the CDR3: TGTGCTAGTGGTTTGATCTCTACCGGGGAGCTGTTTTTT.

V is TRBV10-3 and J is TRBJ2-7; D may match TRBD1 or TRBD2 (5 bases each). Germline CDR1 ENHRY, CDR2 SYGVKD. The V gene lost 9 bases and the J gene lost 7 bases, with 22 bases spanning the gap. The CDR3 sequence is 14 residues long. CDR3 nucleotides: TGTGCCATGGGGGACCTCCTAGACCGGGGTGAGCAGTACTTC. Protein: CAMGDLLDRGEQYF.

Note on this clone: This specimen includes other DNA sequences encoding the same CDR3. The chain joins TRBV5-1 to TRBJ2-1; the D gene is possibly TRBD2 (6 bases). CDR3 size: 15 residues. V was shortened by 1 base and J by 2 bases, with 10 bases between the two germline ends. Per germline, CDR1 SGHRS and CDR2 YFSETQ. CDR3 sequence: CASSLSSGAYNEQFF. CDR3 DNA sequence: TGCGCCAGCAGCTTGTCCTCGGGGGCCTACAATGAGCAGTTCTTC.

The sample holds a few counts of this clone. The chain joins TRBV19 to TRBJ1-1, with a possible D match to TRBD1 (6 bases). V lost 5 bases to trimming and J lost 2 bases, with 15 bases between them. The germline CDR1 and CDR2 sequences are LNHDA and SQIVND (reference sequence). This CDR3 region has 15 residues. Written as DNA, the CDR3 is TGTGCCAGTAGTGCCGGGATACAGGGTAACACTGAAGCTTTCTTT. This translates into CASSAGIQGNTEAFF.

The CDR3 DNA sequence: TGTGCCTGGACCCGCCGGGACATAAGCAATGAAGCTTTCTTT. Protein product: CAWTRRDISNEAFF. V usage is TRBV30 and J usage is TRBJ1-1; tentatively, D is TRBD1 (6 bases). This CDR3 is built from 14 residues. The ends were cut back, 4 bases at V and 7 bases at J, with 19 bases in the middle. Looked up from germline, CDR1 is GTSNPN and CDR2 is SVGIG (reference sequence).

This clone was detected a few times. This chain joins TRBV4-1 and TRBJ1-5; the match to TRBD1 covers 7 bases. V dropped 2 bases and J dropped 2; count of bases not matched to a gene: 3. The CDR3 has 15 residues. Germline V CDR1 and CDR2: MGHRA, YSYEKL. CDR3 amino acids: CASSQNGQGNQPQHF. CDR3 sequence (DNA): TGCGCCAGCAGCCAAAACGGACAGGGCAATCAGCCCCAGCATTTT.

The chain has TRBV7-2 and TRBJ2-5; TRBD2 agrees at 7 bases. Trimming removed 5 bases from V and 5 bases from J; junction bases left unmatched: 5. This CDR3 has 13 amino acids. Germline loops: CDR1 SGHTA, CDR2 FQGNSA. CDR3 sequence (DNA): TGTGCCAGCAGCCTACTAGCGACGGAGACCCAGTACTTC. Its translation is CASSLLATETQYF.

This chain uses TRBV6-5 with TRBJ1-5; TRBD1 aligns across 8 bases. The V gene's germline CDR1 is MNHEY and CDR2 SVGAGI. The V gene end was trimmed by 4 bases and the J gene end by 6 bases; junction bases not matched to a gene: 2. CDR3 length: 13 amino acids. DNA of the CDR3: TGTGCCAGCAGTTCGGACAGGGCTCAGCCCCAGCATTTT. Its protein product is CASSSDRAQPQHF.

The chain joins TRBV23-1 to TRBJ2-3; 9 bases are shared with TRBD1. TRBV23-1 is an open reading frame, and its role is uncertain. CDR3 size: 19 residues. V was clipped by 1 base and J by 4 bases; unmatched bases: 15. CDR3 DNA sequence: TGCGCCAGCAGTCAATTTGGATCCATTTGCGACAGGGGGTCAGATACGCAGTATTTT. This sequence encodes CASSQFGSICDRGSDTQYF.

The V and J genes are TRBV5-4 and TRBJ1-3; a possible D gene is TRBD1 (6 bases). Germline V lookup: CDR1 SGHNT, CDR2 YYREEE (reference sequence). Trimming stripped 3 bases from V and 4 bases from J, with 14 bases between. The length of the CDR3 is 15 residues. CDR3 bases: TGTGCCAGCAGCTCGGCGGGACAACACGGAAACACCATATATTTT. Encoded protein: CASSSAGQHGNTIYF. Using reference TRBV5-4 and TRBJ1-3 for the parts outside the CDR3, the full variable domain is ETGVTQSPTHLIKTRGQQVTLRCSSQSGHNTVSWYQQALGQGPQFIFQYYREEENGRGNFPPRFSGLQFPNYSSELNVNALELDDSALYLCASSSAGQHGNTIYFGEGSWLTVV.

V and J are TRBV5-1 and TRBJ2-7; no clear D gene. V lost 6 bases, J lost 2 bases, and 9 bases lay in between. Germline V lookup: CDR1 SGHRS, CDR2 YFSETQ. The CDR3 loop spans 12 amino acids. The CDR3 sequence: CASKAAPYEQYF. The CDR3 nucleotides are TGCGCCAGCAAGGCTGCCCCCTACGAGCAGTACTTC.

This chain connects TRBV19 to TRBJ2-1, with TRBD2 identical over 7 bases. The CDR3 is 15 residues long. J was trimmed by 3 bases and V by 5 bases; bases with no gene match: 7. The germline V gene has CDR1 LNHDA and CDR2 SQIVND (reference sequence). CDR3 loop: CASSRSSGFYNEQFF. CDR3 coding DNA: TGTGCCAGTAGTCGATCTAGCGGATTCTACAATGAGCAGTTCTTC. Together with reference TRBV19 and TRBJ2-1, the CDR3 gives the full variable domain: DGGITQSPKYLFRKEGQNVTLSCEQNLNHDAMYWYRQDPGQGLRLIYYSQIVNDFQKGDIAEGYSVSREKKESFPLTVTSAQKNPTAFYLCASSRSSGFYNEQFFGPGTRLTVL.

The chain has TRBV19 and TRBJ2-7; D could derive from TRBD1 or TRBD2 (5 bases each). Looked up from germline, CDR1 is LNHDA and CDR2 is SQIVND (reference sequence). Trimming took 3 bases from V and 3 from J, leaving 12 bases between them. CDR3 length: 14 residues. The CDR3 reads CASSIGTYDYEQYF. For the CDR3, the DNA is TGTGCCAGTAGTATCGGGACCTACGACTACGAGCAGTACTTC. The full variable domain, in which reference TRBV19 and TRBJ2-7 provide the parts outside the CDR3, is DGGITQSPKYLFRKEGQNVTLSCEQNLNHDAMYWYRQDPGQGLRLIYYSQIVNDFQKGDIAEGYSVSREKKESFPLTVTSAQKNPTAFYLCASSIGTYDYEQYFGPGTRLTVT.

The chain combines TRBV14 with TRBJ2-7; no firm D call. The germline CDR1 and CDR2 sequences are SGHDN and FVKESK. The CDR3 has 14 amino acids. Trimming took off 4 bases at V and 2 bases at J, with 12 bases between the two ends. Here the CDR3 DNA reads TGTGCCAGCAGCCTCGATCGCCTTACCTACGAGCAGTACTTC. Its translation is CASSLDRLTYEQYF.

The chain carries TRBV2 and TRBJ2-3; D not resolved. Trimming removed 8 bases from V and 6 bases from J, with 9 bases in between. The germline CDR1 and CDR2 sequences are SNHLY and FYNNEI. The CDR3 runs to 11 residues. The CDR3 sequence: CASGRVDTQYF. In DNA form, the CDR3 reads TGTGCCAGCGGGCGCGTGGATACGCAGTATTTT.

The chain employs TRBV6-6 and TRBJ1-4; 7 nucleotides agree with TRBD1. Germline lookup yields CDR1 MNHNY and CDR2 SVGAGI (reference sequence). This CDR3 is built from 13 residues. Trimming removed 5 bases from V and 8 bases from J; junction bases left unmatched: 5. In DNA, the CDR3 is TGTGCCAGCAGTACGACAGGGAAAGAAAAACTGTTTTTT. Its translation: CASSTTGKEKLFF.

The table lists this clone with many counts. The J gene is TRBJ2-7, the V gene TRBV28; no clear D. The V gene's germline CDR1 is MDHEN and CDR2 SYDVKM. The CDR3 has 13 residues. V lost 2 bases and J lost 6, with 11 bases in between. The CDR3 sequence: CASSLRERREQYF. CDR3 sequence (DNA): TGTGCCAGCAGTTTAAGGGAAAGACGCGAGCAGTACTTC.

In this sample, this clone turned up many times. The chain links TRBV5-1 to TRBJ1-4, with D perhaps matching TRBD1 (5 bases). Trimming pared 7 bases from V and 8 bases from J, leaving 21 bases between. The germline V gene has CDR1 SGHRS and CDR2 YFSETQ. The CDR3 totals 15 residues. The CDR3 DNA sequence: TGCGCCAGCGGAAATTCGGGGACCGAGGGGGAAAAACTGTTTTTT. Translation gives CASGNSGTEGEKLFF.

A few counts support this clone. This sequence joins TRBV18 and TRBJ2-1; TRBD2 matches at 7 bases. CDR1 and CDR2 (germline): KGHSH, LQKENI. The junction had 5 bases not matched to a gene; V was cut back by 0 bases and J by 6 bases. The CDR3 covers 15 residues. CDR3 loop: CASSPPLAGSNEQFF. CDR3 DNA sequence: TGTGCCAGCTCACCACCCTTAGCGGGCAGCAATGAGCAGTTCTTC. The full variable domain, its missing parts supplied by reference TRBV18 and TRBJ2-1, is NAGVMQNPRHLVRRRGQEARLRCSPMKGHSHVYWYRQLPEEGLKFMVYLQKENIIDESGMPKERFSAEFPKEGPSILRIQQVVRGDSAAYFCASSPPLAGSNEQFFGPGTRLTVL.

The chain links TRBV25-1 to TRBJ2-5; 7 nucleotides align to TRBD1. The J segment lost 5 bases and the V segment lost 4 bases, leaving 10 bases of the junction unmatched. This CDR3 has 15 amino acids. Germline CDR1 and CDR2: MGHDK and SYGVNS. CDR3 sequence reads: CASSGRQGELETQYF. The CDR3 DNA follows: TGTGCCAGCAGTGGGCGACAGGGAGAATTGGAGACCCAGTACTTC.

As to this clone: Other nucleotide sequences from this sample produce the same CDR3. The V gene is TRBV19, the J gene TRBJ2-5; D not certain. CDR3 length equals 13 residues. Trimming cost V 3 bases and J 1 base, with 6 bases left between them. Looked up from germline, CDR1 is LNHDA and CDR2 is SQIVND (reference sequence). The CDR3 sequence is CASSIGAQETQYF. The CDR3 DNA reads TGTGCCAGTAGTATCGGTGCCCAAGAGACCCAGTACTTC.

V and J are TRBV6-9 and TRBJ2-3, with 16 bases matching TRBD2. CDR1 is MNHGY and CDR2 is SVAAGI in the germline V gene. The V segment lost 0 bases and the J segment 0 bases; nucleotides outside the gene matches: 6. This CDR3 spans 20 amino acids. The CDR3 region has the DNA TGTGCCAGCAGTTATTCTTTGGGACTAGCGGGAGGGCCTAGCACAGATACGCAGTATTTT. It translates to CASSYSLGLAGGPSTDTQYF.

The chain combines TRBV4-2 with TRBJ2-2; 11 nucleotides line up with TRBD2. The CDR3 has 15 residues. V shed 4 bases and J 5 bases; nucleotides not matched to a gene: 3. Germline assignment: CDR1 LGHNA and CDR2 YNFKEQ. This CDR3 is CASSLGLAATGELFF. CDR3 sequence (DNA): TGTGCCAGCAGCCTGGGACTAGCGGCAACCGGGGAGCTGTTTTTT.

This sequence joins TRBV5-6 and TRBJ2-1, with TRBD1 identical over 8 bases. CDR1 is SGHDT, CDR2 YYEEEE, per germline. This CDR3 contains 13 residues. Unmatched junction bases numbered 6, after V lost 5 bases and J lost 8 bases. DNA for the CDR3: TGTGCCAGCAGTTCGGACAGGGTCGATGAGCAGTTCTTC. Its protein is CASSSDRVDEQFF.

This rearrangement joins TRBV27 to TRBJ2-7; no firm D call. CDR1 and CDR2 (germline): MNHEY, SMNVEV (reference sequence). The V and J ends lost 8 bases and 5 bases respectively, with 16 bases between them. CDR3 length: 13 amino acids. CDR3 in amino acids: CASFSPLWNEQYF. The CDR3 DNA sequence: TGTGCCAGCTTTTCCCCCCTCTGGAACGAGCAGTACTTC.

The J gene is TRBJ2-2, the V gene TRBV7-2; perhaps TRBD1 as D (6 bases). The V gene's germline CDR1 is SGHTA and CDR2 FQGNSA. This CDR3 has 15 residues. Trimming removed 5 bases from V and 6 bases from J, with 16 bases in between. The CDR3 loop reads CASSNDRTVAGELFF. The CDR3 DNA sequence: TGTGCCAGCAGCAACGACAGGACCGTCGCCGGGGAGCTGTTTTTT.